The sequence of this TCR beta chain was determined in a study of T cell responses to AZD1222 COVID-19 vaccine. Clones were sequenced by immunoSEQ multiplex PCR, and TCRdb holds only the in-frame ones, with some missing. This sample has about 110,000 clones, with 86% found just once. Findings and limits, study-wide: Spike-specific TCR repertoires showed rising breadth and depth after two AZD1222 doses. A reported finding is that nearly half of spike-specific TCRs target unmutated variant regions.

Notes on this clone: Its specificity is unknown.

V shed 6 bases and J 5 bases; nucleotides not matched to a gene: 4. CDR3 size: 14 residues. Germline values: CDR1 SNHLY, CDR2 FYNNEI. This TCR was recovered from an adult in good health. The sample consisted of peripheral blood, taken on day 0 of AZD1222 vaccination. V is TRBV2 and J is TRBJ1-4, with TRBD1 identical over 9 bases. Written as DNA, the CDR3 is TGTGCCAGCAGCCGGGACAGGGTAAATGAAAAACTGTTTTTT. Its protein product is CASSRDRVNEKLFF.